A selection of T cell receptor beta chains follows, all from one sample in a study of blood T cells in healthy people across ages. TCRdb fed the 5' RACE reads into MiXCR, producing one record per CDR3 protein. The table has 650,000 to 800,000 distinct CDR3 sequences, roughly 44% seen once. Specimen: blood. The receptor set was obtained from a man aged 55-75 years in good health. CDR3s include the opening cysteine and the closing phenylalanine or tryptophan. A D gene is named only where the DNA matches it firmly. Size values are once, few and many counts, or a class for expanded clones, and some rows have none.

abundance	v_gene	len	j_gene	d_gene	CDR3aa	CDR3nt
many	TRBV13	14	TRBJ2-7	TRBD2	CASSSRDYDYEQYF	TGTGCCAGCAGCTCACGGGACTACGACTACGAGCAGTACTTC
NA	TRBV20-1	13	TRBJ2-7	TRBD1	CSAGQDVSYEQYF	TGCAGTGCTGGACAGGACGTCTCCTACGAGCAGTACTTC
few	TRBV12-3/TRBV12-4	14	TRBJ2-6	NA	CASRWGEGANVLTF	TGTGCCAGCAGGTGGGGAGAAGGGGCCAACGTCCTGACTTTC
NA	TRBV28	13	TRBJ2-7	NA	CASSRDTRYEQYF	TGTGCCAGCAGCCGGGACACCCGCTACGAGCAGTACTTC
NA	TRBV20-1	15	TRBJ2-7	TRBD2	CSAGQKAGGPYEQYF	TGCAGTGCTGGACAAAAAGCGGGAGGGCCGTACGAGCAGTACTTC
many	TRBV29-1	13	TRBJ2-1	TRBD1	CSAEGAYHNEQFF	TGCAGCGCCGAGGGGGCATATCACAATGAGCAGTTCTTC
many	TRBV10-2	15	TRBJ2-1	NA	CASSEEGYSRGEQFF	TGCGCCAGCAGTGAAGAGGGTTACTCGAGAGGTGAGCAGTTCTTC
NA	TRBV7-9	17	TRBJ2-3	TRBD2	CASSPPRRGIGTDTQYF	TGTGCCAGCAGCCCCCCTAGGCGGGGGATCGGCACAGATACGCAGTATTTT
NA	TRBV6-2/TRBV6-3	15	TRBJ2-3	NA	CASSFRQAVIYTQYF	TGTGCCAGCAGTTTCCGACAGGCCGTGATTTATACGCAGTATTTT
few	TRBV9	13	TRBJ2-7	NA	CASSESPGYEQYF	TGTGCCAGCAGCGAGTCCCCGGGGTACGAGCAGTACTTC
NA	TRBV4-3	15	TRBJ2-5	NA	CASSQELWSQETQYF	TGCGCCAGCAGCCAAGAACTGTGGTCGCAAGAGACCCAGTACTTC
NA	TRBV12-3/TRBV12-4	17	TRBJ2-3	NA	CASSFGPSRVSTDTQYF	TGTGCCAGCAGTTTTGGACCGAGCAGGGTGAGCACAGATACGCAGTATTTT
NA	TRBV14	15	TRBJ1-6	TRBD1	CASSPGGQGTSPLHF	TGTGCCAGCAGCCCCGGGGGACAGGGGACTTCACCCCTCCACTTT
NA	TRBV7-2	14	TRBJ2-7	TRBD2	CASGRRGGSNEQYF	TGTGCCAGCGGGCGGCGGGGGGGCTCCAACGAGCAGTACTTC
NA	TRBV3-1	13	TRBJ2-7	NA	CARLQGWTYEQYF	TGTGCCAGGCTACAGGGATGGACCTACGAGCAGTACTTC
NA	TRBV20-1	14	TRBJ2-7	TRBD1	CSARVGTGGDEQYF	TGCAGTGCTAGAGTCGGGACAGGCGGCGACGAGCAGTACTTC
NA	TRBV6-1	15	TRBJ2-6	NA	CASNPGGSGANVLTF	TGTGCCAGCAACCCTGGGGGCTCTGGGGCCAACGTCCTGACTTTC
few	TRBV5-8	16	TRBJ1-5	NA	CASSGHTGNSNQPQHF	TGTGCCAGCAGCGGGCACACAGGGAATAGCAATCAGCCCCAGCATTTT
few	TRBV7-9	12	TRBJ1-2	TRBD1	CASSIDRDGYTF	TGTGCCAGCAGCATAGACAGGGATGGCTACACCTTC
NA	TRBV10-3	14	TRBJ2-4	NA	CAISEAKGIDIQYF	TGTGCCATCAGTGAGGCGAAAGGAATTGACATTCAGTACTTC
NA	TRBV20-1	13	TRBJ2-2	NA	CSARDQRAGELFF	TGCAGTGCTAGAGATCAAAGGGCCGGGGAGCTGTTTTTT
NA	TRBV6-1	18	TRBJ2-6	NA	CASRETGVPPFGANVLTF	TGTGCCAGCAGGGAAACCGGGGTCCCGCCGTTTGGGGCCAACGTCCTGACTTTC
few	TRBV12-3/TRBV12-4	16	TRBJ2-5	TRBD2	CASSLEGSGEVETQYF	TGTGCCAGCAGTTTAGAGGGTAGCGGGGAGGTGGAGACCCAGTACTTC
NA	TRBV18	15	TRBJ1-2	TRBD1	CASSPSSGTGYGYTF	TGTGCCAGCTCACCATCCTCCGGGACAGGATACGGCTACACCTTC
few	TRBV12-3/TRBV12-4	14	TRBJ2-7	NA	CASSLRVMVNEQYF	TGTGCCAGCAGCCTCAGGGTCATGGTGAACGAGCAGTACTTC
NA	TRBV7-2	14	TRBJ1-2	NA	CASSTPGLWYGYTF	TGTGCCAGCAGCACCCCAGGGTTGTGGTATGGCTACACCTTC
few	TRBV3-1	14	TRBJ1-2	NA	CASSRTESRYGYTF	TGTGCCAGCAGCCGGACTGAAAGTCGCTATGGCTACACCTTC
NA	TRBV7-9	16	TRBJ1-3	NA	CASSLVLGGRRNTIYF	TGTGCCAGCAGCTTAGTTCTAGGTGGGAGGCGGAACACCATATATTTT
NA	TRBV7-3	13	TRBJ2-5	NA	CASSLTNEETQYF	TGTGCCAGCAGCTTAACCAACGAAGAGACCCAGTACTTC
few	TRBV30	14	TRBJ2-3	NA	CAWSVGPLSDTQYF	TGTGCCTGGAGTGTGGGGCCCCTCTCAGATACGCAGTATTTT
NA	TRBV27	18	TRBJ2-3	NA	CASSLTPPWAGTTDTQYF	TGTGCCAGCAGTTTAACTCCCCCTTGGGCGGGAACCACAGATACGCAGTATTTT
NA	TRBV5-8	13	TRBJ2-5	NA	CASSAVYQETQYF	TGTGCCAGCAGCGCGGTGTACCAAGAGACCCAGTACTTC
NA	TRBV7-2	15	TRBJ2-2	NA	CASSLVRLGTGELFF	TGTGCCAGCAGCTTAGTCCGTCTGGGCACCGGGGAGCTGTTTTTT